Here is one TCR beta chain with its context. In the authors' methods: For nucleated cells, counts were estimated from reference gene primer amplification. Sequencing was performed with immunoSEQ multiplex PCR; in TCRdb, only in-frame clones are kept and a portion is missing. D and trimming come from the DNA, and the V and J calls and clone size come from that table. Of over 40,000 clones in the sample, around 84% were seen once. The sample originates from a study of blood T cell repertoires in COVID-19. Study-wide background: The samples span acute and convalescent COVID-19 from the United States, Italy and Spain. Sources were T cells, B-cell-depleted T cells, or PBMCs; the material itself was cDNA or gDNA.

The CDR3 contains 16 residues. Germline loops: CDR1 SGHDN, CDR2 FVKESK. Germline trimming cut 1 base from V and 6 bases from J; bases unmatched to any gene: 7. This chain joins TRBV14 and TRBJ1-4; TRBD1 matches 8 bases. Material: peripheral blood. This TCR was recovered from an elderly man with active COVID-19. The CDR3 is CASSQAAGGVHEKLFF. The CDR3 DNA is TGTGCCAGCAGCCAAGCGGCAGGGGGCGTTCATGAAAAACTGTTTTTT.